Sequencing of this T cell receptor (beta chain) was carried out in a study of pediatric ulcerative colitis. Study findings and constraints: Compared with controls, ulcerative colitis showed greater blood-rectum clone sharing.

The rectum was sampled with one to two pinch biopsies at colonoscopy. CDR1 and CDR2 (germline): LNHDA, SQIVND (reference sequence). The CDR3 covers 16 residues. V lost 3 bases and J lost 0, with 12 bases in between. Using immunoSEQ multiplex PCR, the repertoire was profiled, and TCRdb retains in-frame clones only, with some absent. Of tens of thousands of clones in the sample, approximately 71% were seen once. Notes on this clone: Its antigen is undetermined.

The sample was gut tissue. The sequence derives from a boy aged 10-17 years with severe ulcerative colitis. The chain is built from TRBV19 and TRBJ2-4, with D perhaps TRBD2 (6 bases). CDR3 bases: TGTGCCAGTAGTATGATCTTGGGACTAGCCAAAAACATTCAGTACTTC. Translated, it gives CASSMILGLAKNIQYF. The variable domain in full, with the rest retrieved from reference TRBV19 and TRBJ2-4, is DGGITQSPKYLFRKEGQNVTLSCEQNLNHDAMYWYRQDPGQGLRLIYYSQIVNDFQKGDIAEGYSVSREKKESFPLTVTSAQKNPTAFYLCASSMILGLAKNIQYFGAGTRLSVL.